This record covers a single T cell receptor beta chain. Its antigen is unknown. The length of the CDR3 is 13 residues. Germline CDR1 reads MNHEY; CDR2 reads SMNVEV (reference sequence). UMIs were attached via template switching, each with a 6-nucleotide sample barcode. For each CDR3 protein, TCRdb gives one entry from its re-call of the 5' RACE reads, without DNA. The repertoire shows 400,000 to 500,000 distinct CDR3 sequences; the top ten hold more than 2%. The sample comes from a study of monozygotic twins with inflammatory bowel disease. Findings and caveats of the study: Discordant twins had repertoire similarity that did not differ from that of concordant twins, possibly from limited power.

Sequencing was done on a sample of blood. The gene calls are TRBV27 and TRBJ2-7; the D call of TRBD1 rests on TCRdb alone, since no DNA is present to check it. The clonotype comes from a human donor with ulcerative colitis or Crohn's disease, or a healthy co-twin of an affected twin (not recorded which). The CDR3 loop is CASSFSPQYEQYF.